This TCR beta chain stems from a study of blood T cell repertoires in COVID-19 (dated by TCRdb to the early 2020s). A note on the overall study: Samples covering the acute and convalescent phases of COVID-19 were provided by collaborators in the United States, Italy and Spain. Where available, HLA class I and class II types were obtained from metadata supplied by the sample provider rather than from assay-based typing. Samples came from the ongoing ImmuneRACE study (first 160 participants) plus 1,254 subjects from 6 global collaborators. A de-identified subject ID, COVID-19 status, age in years and sex were almost always included in the sample metadata. Deeply sampled blood TCRbeta repertoires from subjects exposed to, actively infected with, or recovered from COVID-19 were included in the dataset. The prospective study material was composed of cDNA or gDNA derived from T cells, B-cell-depleted T cells, or PBMCs. The repertoires were released in a freely available public database intended as a resource for research on the immune response to SARS-CoV-2. The full study reports these points: Clinical and demographic metadata were provided uncurated, with the amount varying by source and participant.

TCRbeta CDR3 regions were amplified from genomic DNA by means of the immunoSEQ Assay, a bias-controlled multiplex PCR. For the original study's pipeline: Nucleated cell counts per sample were estimated from amplification of reference gene primers within the assay. To quantify the absolute abundance of each unique TCRbeta CDR3 rearrangement, sequence reads were collapsed and filtered. For each sample, productive Simpson clonality was calculated as the square root of Simpson's diversity index across productive rearrangements. Not all clones reach the TCRdb copy of this immuneACCESS table, which keeps in-frame sequences only. Checked studies attribute under half of the gap to unresolved V genes and leave the rest unexplained. Clonal size and the V and J genes are those of that table, whereas D and trimming came from the DNA. The sample yields 200,000 or so clones; 84% were counted once. Jointly, the top ten make up 13% of the sample.

This clone was counted a few times. The clone's antigen remains unknown. Base-call qualities are not available, and no considerably larger clone is one nucleotide away. The collaborating institutions used their own protocols to collect whole blood in K2EDTA tubes. For TCRbeta analysis, collaborators shipped samples as frozen whole blood, isolated PBMCs, or DNA extracted from either of those sample types. Trimmed from V: 6 bases; trimmed from J: 3 bases; junction bases lacking a gene match: 10. From its cysteine to its phenylalanine, the CDR3 spans 15 amino acids. Only the CDR3 portion is preserved as DNA: 45 bases, with reading frame beginning at the first base. CDR1 and CDR2 (KGHSH, LQKENI) derive from the germline V gene.

The sample comprised peripheral blood. The TCR was taken from a human donor in a cohort sampled during active COVID-19. The receptor chain draws on TRBV18 and TRBJ1-1, with 7 middle bases fitting TRBD1. The nucleotide sequence reads TGTGCCAGCTCGTCGACAGGGCCGGTGGACACTGAAGCTTTCTTT. Its protein product is CASSSTGPVDTEAFF.